This T cell receptor beta chain comes out of a study of cytomegalovirus exposure and HLA in healthy donors. Study outcomes and limitations: Differences between HLA loci emerged in a later analysis of TCR association rates, with DRB1 most and HLA-C fewest. A later analysis reportedly found fewer N-insertions in an Asian-associated ancestry cluster than the approximately 670-donor mean. In an earlier analysis, productive rearrangement rates for most beta V segments clustered near 87% or 30%.

Amplification used 60 Vbeta primers and 13 Jbeta primers. The method was immunoSEQ multiplex PCR; TCRdb's version includes in-frame clones alone and lacks a portion of them. The sample records roughly 120,000 clones, 65% to 75% being singletons. In regard to this clone: Its antigen is unidentified.

With 4 bases removed from V and 3 bases from J, the gap between germline ends came to 10 bases. Germline assignment: CDR1 MGHRA and CDR2 YSYEKL. CDR3 length: 13 amino acids. This chain joins TRBV4-1 and TRBJ2-7; D possibly corresponds to TRBD2 (5 bases). This TCR derives from a young man in good health and CMV-seropositive. Sequenced: PBMCs. The CDR3 coding sequence is TGCGCCAGCAGCCTGGACGGGAACTACGAGCAGTACTTC. Translated: CASSLDGNYEQYF.